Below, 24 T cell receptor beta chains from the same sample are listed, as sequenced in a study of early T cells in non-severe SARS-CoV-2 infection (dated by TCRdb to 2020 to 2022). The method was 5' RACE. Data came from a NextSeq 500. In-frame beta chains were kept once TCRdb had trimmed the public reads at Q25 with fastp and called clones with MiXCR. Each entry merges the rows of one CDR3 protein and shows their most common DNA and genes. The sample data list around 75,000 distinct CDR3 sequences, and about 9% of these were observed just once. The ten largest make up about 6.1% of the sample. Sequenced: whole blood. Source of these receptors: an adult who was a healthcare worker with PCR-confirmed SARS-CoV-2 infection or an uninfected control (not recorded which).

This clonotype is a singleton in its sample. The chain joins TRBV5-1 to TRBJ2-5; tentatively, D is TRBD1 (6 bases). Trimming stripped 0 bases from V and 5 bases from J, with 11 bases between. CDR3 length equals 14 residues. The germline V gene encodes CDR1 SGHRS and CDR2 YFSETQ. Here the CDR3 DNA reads TGCGCCAGCAGCTTGGAGGGGGATGGGGAGACCCAGTACTTC. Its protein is CASSLEGDGETQYF.

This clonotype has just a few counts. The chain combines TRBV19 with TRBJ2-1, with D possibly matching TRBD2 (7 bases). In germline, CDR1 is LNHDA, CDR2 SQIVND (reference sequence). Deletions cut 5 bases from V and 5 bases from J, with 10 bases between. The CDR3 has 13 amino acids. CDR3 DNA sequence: TGTGCCAGTAGTTGGGAGGGGGACAATGAGCAGTTCTTC. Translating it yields CASSWEGDNEQFF.

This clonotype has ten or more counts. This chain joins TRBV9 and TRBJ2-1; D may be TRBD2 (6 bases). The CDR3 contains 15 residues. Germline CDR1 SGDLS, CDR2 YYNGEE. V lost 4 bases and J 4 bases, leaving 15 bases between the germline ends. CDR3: CASSLGGEPYNEQFF. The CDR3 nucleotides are TGTGCCAGCAGCTTGGGGGGAGAGCCATACAATGAGCAGTTCTTC.

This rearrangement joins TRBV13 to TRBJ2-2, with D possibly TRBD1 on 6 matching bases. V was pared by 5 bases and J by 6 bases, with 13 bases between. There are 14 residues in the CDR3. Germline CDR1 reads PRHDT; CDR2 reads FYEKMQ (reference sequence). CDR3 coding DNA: TGTGCCAGCAGCATACTACAGGGTTCCGGGGAGCTGTTTTTT. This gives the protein CASSILQGSGELFF. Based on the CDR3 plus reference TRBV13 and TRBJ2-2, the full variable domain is AAGVIQSPRHLIKEKRETATLKCYPIPRHDTVYWYQQGPGQDPQFLISFYEKMQSDKGSIPDRFSAQQFSDYHSELNMSSLELGDSALYFCASSILQGSGELFFGEGSRLTVL.

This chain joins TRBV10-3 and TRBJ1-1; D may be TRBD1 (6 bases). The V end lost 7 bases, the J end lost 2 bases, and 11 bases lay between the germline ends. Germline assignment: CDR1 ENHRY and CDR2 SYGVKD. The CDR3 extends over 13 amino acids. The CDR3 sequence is CAIKEQGNTEAFF. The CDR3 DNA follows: TGTGCCATCAAAGAACAGGGAAACACTGAAGCTTTCTTT.

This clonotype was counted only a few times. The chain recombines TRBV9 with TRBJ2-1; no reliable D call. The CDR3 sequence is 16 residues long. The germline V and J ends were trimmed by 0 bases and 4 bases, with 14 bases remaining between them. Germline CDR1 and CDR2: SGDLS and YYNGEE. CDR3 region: CASSVGRTEGYNEQFF. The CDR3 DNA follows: TGTGCCAGCAGCGTAGGGCGAACAGAAGGGTACAATGAGCAGTTCTTC. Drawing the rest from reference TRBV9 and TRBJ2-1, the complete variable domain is DSGVTQTPKHLITATGQRVTLRCSPRSGDLSVYWYQQSLDQGLQFLIQYYNGEERAKGNILERFSAQQFPDLHSELNLSSLELGDSALYFCASSVGRTEGYNEQFFGPGTRLTVL.

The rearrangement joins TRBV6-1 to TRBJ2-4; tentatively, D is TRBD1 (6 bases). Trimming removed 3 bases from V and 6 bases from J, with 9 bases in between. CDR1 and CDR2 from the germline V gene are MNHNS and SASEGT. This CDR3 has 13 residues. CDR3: CASSEDRANIQYF. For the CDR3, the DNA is TGTGCCAGCAGTGAGGACAGAGCAAACATTCAGTACTTC.

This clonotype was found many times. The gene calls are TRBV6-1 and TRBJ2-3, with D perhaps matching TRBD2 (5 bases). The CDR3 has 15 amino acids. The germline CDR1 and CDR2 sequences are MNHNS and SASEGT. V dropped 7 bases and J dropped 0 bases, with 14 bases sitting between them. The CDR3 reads CASTVYGGSTDTQYF. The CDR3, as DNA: TGTGCCAGCACGGTGTACGGCGGGAGCACAGATACGCAGTATTTT.

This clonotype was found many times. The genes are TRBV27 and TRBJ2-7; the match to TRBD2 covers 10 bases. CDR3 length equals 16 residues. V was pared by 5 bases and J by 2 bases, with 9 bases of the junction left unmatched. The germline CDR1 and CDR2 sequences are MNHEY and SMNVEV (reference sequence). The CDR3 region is CASSPQTSGPTYEQYF. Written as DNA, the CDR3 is TGTGCCAGCAGTCCTCAGACTAGCGGGCCGACCTACGAGCAGTACTTC.

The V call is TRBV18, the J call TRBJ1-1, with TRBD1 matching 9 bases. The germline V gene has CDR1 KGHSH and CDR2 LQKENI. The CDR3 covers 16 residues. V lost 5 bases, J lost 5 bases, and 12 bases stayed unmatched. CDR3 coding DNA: TGTGCCAGCTCAGGACCGGGACAGGGACGGCAAACTGAAGCTTTCTTT. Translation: CASSGPGQGRQTEAFF. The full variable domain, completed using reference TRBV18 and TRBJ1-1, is NAGVMQNPRHLVRRRGQEARLRCSPMKGHSHVYWYRQLPEEGLKFMVYLQKENIIDESGMPKERFSAEFPKEGPSILRIQQVVRGDSAAYFCASSGPGQGRQTEAFFGQGTRLTVV.

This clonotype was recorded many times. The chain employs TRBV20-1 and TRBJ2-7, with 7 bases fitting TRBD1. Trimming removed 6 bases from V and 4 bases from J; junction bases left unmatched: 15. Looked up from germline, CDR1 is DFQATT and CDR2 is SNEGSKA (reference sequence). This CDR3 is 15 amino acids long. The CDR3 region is CSAQDFDRVKYEQYF. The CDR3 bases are TGCAGTGCCCAAGACTTCGACAGGGTTAAATACGAGCAGTACTTC.

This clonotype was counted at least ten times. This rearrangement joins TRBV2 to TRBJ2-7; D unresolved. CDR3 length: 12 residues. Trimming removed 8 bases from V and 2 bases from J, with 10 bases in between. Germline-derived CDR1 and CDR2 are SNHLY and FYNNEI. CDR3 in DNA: TGTGCCAGCTCTGACTCAACCTACGAGCAGTACTTC. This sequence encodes CASSDSTYEQYF.

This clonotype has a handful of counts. As DNA, the CDR3 is TGCAGTGCTAGAGGGGCTAGCGGGTATCAAGAGACCCAGTACTTC. Encoded protein: CSARGASGYQETQYF. The chain uses TRBV20-1 and TRBJ2-5, with 8 bases matching TRBD2. V shed 1 base, J shed 2 bases, and the junction held 6 bases outside the gene matches. The CDR3 runs 15 residues. Germline V gene data show CDR1 as DFQATT and CDR2 as SNEGSKA (reference sequence).

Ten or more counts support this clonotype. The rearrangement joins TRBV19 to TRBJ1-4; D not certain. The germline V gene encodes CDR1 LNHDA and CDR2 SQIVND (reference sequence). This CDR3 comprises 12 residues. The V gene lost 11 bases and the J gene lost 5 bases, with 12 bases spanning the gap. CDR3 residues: CASGTVNEKLFF. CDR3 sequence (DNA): TGTGCCTCTGGCACAGTCAATGAAAAACTGTTTTTT.

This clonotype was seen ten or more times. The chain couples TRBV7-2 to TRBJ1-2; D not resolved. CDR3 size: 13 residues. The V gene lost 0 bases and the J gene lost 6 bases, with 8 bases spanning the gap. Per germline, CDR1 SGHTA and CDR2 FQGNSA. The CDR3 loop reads CASSLAGYDGYTF. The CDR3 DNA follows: TGTGCCAGCAGCTTAGCGGGGTACGATGGCTACACCTTC.

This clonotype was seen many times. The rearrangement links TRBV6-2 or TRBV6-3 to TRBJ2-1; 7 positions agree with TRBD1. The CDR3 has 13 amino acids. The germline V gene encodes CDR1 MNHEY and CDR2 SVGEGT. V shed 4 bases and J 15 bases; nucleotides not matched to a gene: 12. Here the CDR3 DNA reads TGTGCCAGCAGTTCTACCATCGACAGGGTCGGGTTCTTC. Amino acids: CASSSTIDRVGFF.

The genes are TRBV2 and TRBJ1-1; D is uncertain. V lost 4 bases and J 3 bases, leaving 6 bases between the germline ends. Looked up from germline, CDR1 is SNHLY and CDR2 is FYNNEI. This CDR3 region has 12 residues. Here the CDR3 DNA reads TGTGCCAGCAGTGGCCTGTACACTGAAGCTTTCTTT. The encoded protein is CASSGLYTEAFF.

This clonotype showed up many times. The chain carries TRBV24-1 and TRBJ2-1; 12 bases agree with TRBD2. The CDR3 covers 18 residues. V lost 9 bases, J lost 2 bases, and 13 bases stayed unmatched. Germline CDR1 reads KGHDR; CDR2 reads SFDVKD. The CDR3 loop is CATGGTSGRHEAYNEQFF. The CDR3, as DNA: TGTGCCACCGGAGGGACTAGCGGGCGCCACGAAGCCTACAATGAGCAGTTCTTC.

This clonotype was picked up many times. The CDR3 region is CASSPLAGGQGDSDTQYF. The CDR3 nucleotides are TGTGCCAGCTCACCCCTCGCCGGTGGACAGGGGGACTCAGATACGCAGTATTTT. The gene calls are TRBV18 and TRBJ2-3; 10 positions agree with TRBD1. The CDR3 contains 18 residues. Germline V gives CDR1 KGHSH, CDR2 LQKENI. J lost 4 bases, V lost 3 bases, and 13 bases had no gene match.

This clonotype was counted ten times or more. CDR3 in amino acids: CASSLSTSGTLGEQYF. CDR3 sequence (DNA): TGTGCCAGCAGTTTAAGCACTAGCGGAACTCTTGGCGAGCAGTACTTC. The chain couples TRBV12-3 or TRBV12-4 to TRBJ2-7, with 8 bases aligning to TRBD2. The CDR3 extends over 16 amino acids. V dropped 2 bases and J dropped 6; count of bases not matched to a gene: 12.

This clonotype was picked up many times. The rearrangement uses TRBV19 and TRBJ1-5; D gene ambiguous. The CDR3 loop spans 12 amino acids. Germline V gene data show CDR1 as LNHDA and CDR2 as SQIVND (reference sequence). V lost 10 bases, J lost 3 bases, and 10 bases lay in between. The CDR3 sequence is CATGPYNQPQHF. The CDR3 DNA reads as TGTGCCACCGGGCCCTACAATCAGCCCCAGCATTTT.

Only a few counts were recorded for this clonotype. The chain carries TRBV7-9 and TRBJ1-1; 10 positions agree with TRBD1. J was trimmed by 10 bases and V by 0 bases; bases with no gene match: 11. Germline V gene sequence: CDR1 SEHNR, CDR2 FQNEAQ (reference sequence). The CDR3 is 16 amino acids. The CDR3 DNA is TGTGCCAGCAGCTTAGCAGCGGGACAGGGGCCTTCGGGAGCTTTCTTT. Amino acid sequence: CASSLAAGQGPSGAFF.

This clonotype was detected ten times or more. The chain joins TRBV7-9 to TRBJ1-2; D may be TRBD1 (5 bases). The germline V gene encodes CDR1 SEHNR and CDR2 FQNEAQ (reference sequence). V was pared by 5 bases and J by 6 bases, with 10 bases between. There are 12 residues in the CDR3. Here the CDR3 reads CASSIQGHGYTF. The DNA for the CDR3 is TGTGCCAGCAGCATTCAGGGTCATGGCTACACCTTC.

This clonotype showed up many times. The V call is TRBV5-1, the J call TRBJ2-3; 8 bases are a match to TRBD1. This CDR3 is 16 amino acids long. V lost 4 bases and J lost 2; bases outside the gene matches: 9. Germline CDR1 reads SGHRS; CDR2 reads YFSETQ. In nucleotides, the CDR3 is TGCGCCAGCAGCCTAACAGCGACAGGGGTCACAGATACGCAGTATTTT. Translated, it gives CASSLTATGVTDTQYF.